These 5 T cell receptor beta chains were sequenced from one sample in a study of blood T cells in healthy people across ages. For the second PCR, which ran for roughly 6 to 12 cycles, a sample-barcoded 5' primer and a J-beta primer mix were used. Using its own MiXCR run on the 5' RACE reads, TCRdb lists one record per CDR3 protein. Of roughly 1.9 million distinct CDR3 sequences in the sample, more than 35% were seen once. The sample comprised blood. All receptors derive from a human donor in good health.

The rearrangement joins TRBV3-1 to TRBJ2-1; D perhaps matches TRBD1 (6 bases). With 3 bases removed from V and 6 bases from J, the gap between germline ends came to 9 bases. The V gene's germline CDR1 is LGHDT and CDR2 YNNKEL (reference sequence). CDR3 length: 13 amino acids. The CDR3 sequence is CASSHQQGNEQFF. DNA of the CDR3: TGTGCCAGCAGCCACCAACAGGGCAATGAGCAGTTCTTC.

The table lists this clonotype with a count of one. The chain carries TRBV5-1 and TRBJ2-5; the match to TRBD2 covers 8 bases. The CDR3 contains 17 residues. CDR1 SGHRS and CDR2 YFSETQ come from the germline V gene. Unmatched junction bases numbered 15, after V lost 4 bases and J lost 4 bases. Here the CDR3 DNA reads TGCGCCAGCAGCCTTGGAGCGCCGGGGGGGGCCGGAGAGACCCAGTACTTC. This translates into CASSLGAPGGAGETQYF.

The rearrangement uses TRBV4-1 and TRBJ2-7, with 7 bases fitting TRBD1. Germline CDR1 is MGHRA and CDR2 is YSYEKL. CDR3 length: 15 amino acids. V was clipped by 2 bases and J by 9 bases; unmatched bases: 13. This CDR3 reads CASSQLDRRGGRQYF. CDR3 coding DNA: TGCGCCAGCAGCCAACTGGACAGGAGAGGGGGTCGGCAGTACTTC.

This chain uses TRBV9 with TRBJ1-1; possibly TRBD1 for D (5 bases). Germline-derived CDR1 and CDR2 are SGDLS and YYNGEE. CDR3 length: 15 residues. Trimming shortened V by 5 bases and J by 3 bases, and 17 bases separated the two germline ends. Written as DNA, the CDR3 is TGTGCCAGCAGTGTATCAAACGCAGGGTACACTGAAGCTTTCTTT. It specifies CASSVSNAGYTEAFF.

This clonotype has a single count. A read error may account for a junction end that differs from germline. The chain employs TRBV27 and TRBJ2-3; D is ambiguous. This CDR3 has 15 residues. Germline loops: CDR1 MNHEY, CDR2 SMNVEV (reference sequence). Written as DNA, the CDR3 is TGTGCCGGCAGGAGACACAAACCTAGCACAGATACGCAGTATTTT. It is translated as CAGRRHKPSTDTQYF.